Listed below are T cell receptor beta chains from one sample, sequenced in a study of T-cell memory formation after mild COVID-19. One entry per CDR3 protein, called by TCRdb with MiXCR from the 5' RACE reads. The sample carries 550,000 to 600,000 distinct CDR3 sequences, about 20% recorded once. The sample was PBMCs or a T cell subset sorted from them (not recorded which). These receptors all come from an adult woman who had mild COVID-19 (a few samples of this study predate the infection). Cell type and time point are not known. Each CDR3 is given with its conserved first and last residue. The D gene is left open where the match is weak. Size values are once, few and many counts, or a class for expanded clones, and some rows have none.

d_call j_call clone_size v_call cdr3_nt cdr3_aa
- TRBJ1-1 few TRBV29-1 TGCAGCACCCAATGGACTGAAGCTTTCTTT CSTQWTEAFF
- TRBJ2-3 - TRBV12-3/TRBV12-4 TGTGCCAGCAGTTTAGCGGCTAGCAAGTTGGATGAGTATTTT CASSLAASKLDEYF
TRBD2 TRBJ2-2 few TRBV5-1 TGCGCCAGCAGGGGAGGGCCGAACACCGGGGAGCTGTTTTTT CASRGGPNTGELFF
TRBD1 TRBJ1-6 - TRBV5-1 TGCGCCAGCAGAATAGGCCAGGGGGTACTAAATTCACCCCTCCACTTT CASRIGQGVLNSPLHF
- TRBJ1-1 - TRBV3-1 TGTGCCAGCAGCCGAGGAAGTGAAGCTTTCTTT CASSRGSEAFF
- TRBJ1-1 few TRBV6-6 TGTGCCAGCAGCCAGCGTATGAACACTGAAGCTTTCTTT CASSQRMNTEAFF
- TRBJ1-1 few TRBV5-1 TGCGCCAGCAGCTTGGGGGCAGCCGCCACTGAAGCTTTCTTT CASSLGAAATEAFF
- TRBJ2-1 few TRBV6-2/TRBV6-3 TGTGCCAGCAGTTCCACCCCTCCCATGGGTGCCAATGAGCAGTTCTTC CASSSTPPMGANEQFF
- TRBJ2-1 - TRBV3-1 TGTGCCAGCAGCCAAGGGAGACTAGGAACCAATGAGCAGTTCTTC CASSQGRLGTNEQFF
TRBD2 TRBJ2-1 - TRBV12-3/TRBV12-4 TGTGCCAGCAGACTAGCGGGAAGTCTAGCGAACAATGAGCAGTTCTTC CASRLAGSLANNEQFF
TRBD1 TRBJ2-7 - TRBV7-9 TGTGCCAGCAGCTCCGGGACAGCATTCTACGAGCAGTACTTC CASSSGTAFYEQYF
- TRBJ2-5 - TRBV5-1 TGCGCCAGCAGCGGCCTTACCGGGACCTCCGGGGGAGAGACCCAGTACTTC CASSGLTGTSGGETQYF
- TRBJ1-5 - TRBV7-8 TGTGCCAGCAGCTTAGCGGCTCGGGTATCAGATCAGCCCCAGCATTTT CASSLAARVSDQPQHF
TRBD1 TRBJ2-2 - TRBV4-2 TGTGCCAGCAGCCTTAGTCGGACAGGGGGTAACATGTTGGGGGCCGGGGAGCTGTTTTTT CASSLSRTGGNMLGAGELFF
- TRBJ1-2 few TRBV19 TGTGCCAGTAGTACCCGCCTTGGGGGGCGATCCTGGAATGGCTACACCTTC CASSTRLGGRSWNGYTF
- TRBJ2-3 - TRBV4-1 TGCGCCAGCAGCCCCGTTCTTTTGCAGGGGAGCACAGATACGCAGTATTTT CASSPVLLQGSTDTQYF
TRBD1 TRBJ2-5 - TRBV19 TGTGCCAGTAGTGCCCGGACAGGACCTTCCCAAGAGACCCAGTACTTC CASSARTGPSQETQYF
TRBD1 TRBJ1-2 few TRBV3-1 TGTGCCAGCAGCCACGGACAGGGCTTTATACTCTATGGCTACACCTTC CASSHGQGFILYGYTF
- TRBJ1-5 - TRBV7-8 TGTGCCAGCAGCTTAGGAGGGTTCCAGCCCCAGCATTTT CASSLGGFQPQHF
TRBD2 TRBJ2-3 few TRBV7-2 TGTGCCAGCAGCCCTAGCGGCCCCACAGATACGCAGTATTTT CASSPSGPTDTQYF
- TRBJ2-3 many TRBV12-3/TRBV12-4 TGTGCCAGCACCCCGGCCGGACAAGGCACAGATACGCAGTATTTT CASTPAGQGTDTQYF
- TRBJ2-1 - TRBV5-5 TGTGCCAGCAGCTTTAGCGGGACAGGGCGAAATGAGCAGTTCTTC CASSFSGTGRNEQFF
- TRBJ2-1 - TRBV5-1 TGCGCCAGCAGCCCCGAAGTTGGTTTTAGTGAGCAGTTCTTC CASSPEVGFSEQFF
- TRBJ2-7 - TRBV6-2/TRBV6-3 TGTGCCAGCAGTTACGGAGTCGCCAAGGGCTACGAGCAGTACTTC CASSYGVAKGYEQYF
TRBD2 TRBJ2-1 few TRBV12-3/TRBV12-4 TGTGCCAGCAGTTTAACTAGCGGGAGTAGTGGTGAGCAGTTCTTC CASSLTSGSSGEQFF
TRBD1 TRBJ1-2 - TRBV14 TGTGCCAGCAGCGCGGGACAGAACTATGGCTACACCTTC CASSAGQNYGYTF
- TRBJ1-2 - TRBV5-5 TGTGCCAGCAGCTTCCTAGGGGGAAAAGGCTACACCTTC CASSFLGGKGYTF
TRBD1 TRBJ1-2 - TRBV2 TGTGCCAGCAGTACCCAGGACAGGGGCTATGGCTACACCTTC CASSTQDRGYGYTF
- TRBJ1-1 - TRBV28 TGTGCCAGCAGGGCCCCGGGACAACCGAACACTGAAGCTTTCTTT CASRAPGQPNTEAFF
- TRBJ1-5 many TRBV12-3/TRBV12-4 TGTGCCAGCAGTTCCCAGATTAATCAGCCCCAGCATTTT CASSSQINQPQHF
- TRBJ1-1 few TRBV7-9 TGTGCCAGCAGCTCAGGACTAGAGCACACTGAAGCTTTCTTT CASSSGLEHTEAFF
TRBD1 TRBJ2-7 - TRBV5-1 TGCGCCAGCAGCTTGGATGGTGGGACAGGACCTTACGAGCAGTACTTC CASSLDGGTGPYEQYF
- TRBJ1-1 - TRBV18 TGTGCCAGCTCACCGGGAGGTGTTGAAGCTTTCTTT CASSPGGVEAFF
TRBD1 TRBJ2-6 few TRBV4-1 TGCGCCAGCAGCCTCCGACAGGGGATTAGCTCTGGGGCCAACGTCCTGACTTTC CASSLRQGISSGANVLTF
- TRBJ2-1 - TRBV12-3/TRBV12-4 TGTGCCAGCAGTGACCGGGCCCTTTTGGATGAGCAGTTCTTC CASSDRALLDEQFF
TRBD2 TRBJ2-3 many TRBV7-6 TGTGCCAGCAGCTTATCTTCCCCCGGAACCGGGACTAGCGCAAGTTTT CASSLSSPGTGTSASF
TRBD1 TRBJ1-2 many TRBV20-1 TGCAGTGCCCCCCCCGGGACAGGGGGGATAAACTATGGCTACACCTTC CSAPPGTGGINYGYTF
- TRBJ2-7 many TRBV7-2 TGTGCCAGCAGCTTAGCATGGGAGACCTACGAGCAGTACTTC CASSLAWETYEQYF
TRBD1 TRBJ2-7 few TRBV5-1 TGCGCCAGCTCCCTCCCCGGGACAGGGGAATCTGAGCAGTACTTC CASSLPGTGESEQYF
- TRBJ1-1 once TRBV11-3 TGTGCCAGCAGCACGGGGTCTGAAGCTTTCTTT CASSTGSEAFF
TRBD2 TRBJ2-3 many TRBV7-2 TGTGCCAGCAGCCCCCAAACAGGGACTAGCGGGAGGGGGTATACGCAGTATTTT CASSPQTGTSGRGYTQYF